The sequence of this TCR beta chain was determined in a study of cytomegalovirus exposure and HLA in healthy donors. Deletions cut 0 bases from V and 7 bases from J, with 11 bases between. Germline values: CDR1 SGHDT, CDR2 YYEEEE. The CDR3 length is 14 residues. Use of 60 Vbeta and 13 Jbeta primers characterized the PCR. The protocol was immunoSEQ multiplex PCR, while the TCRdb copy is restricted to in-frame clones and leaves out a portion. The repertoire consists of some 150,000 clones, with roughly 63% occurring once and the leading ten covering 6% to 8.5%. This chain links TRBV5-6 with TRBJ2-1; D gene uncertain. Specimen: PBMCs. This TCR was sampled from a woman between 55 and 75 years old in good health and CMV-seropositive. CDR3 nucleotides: TGTGCCAGCAGCTTGGTGTATCGAGTTAATGAGCAGTTCTTC. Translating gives CASSLVYRVNEQFF.